The source of this T cell receptor beta chain is a study of blood T cells in healthy people across ages (dated by TCRdb to between 2014 and 2016). Regarding the complete study: Template switching captured roughly one uniquely barcoded TCR beta cDNA molecule per two T cells in model experiments. To track age-related changes in TCR beta repertoire diversity, the study relied on deep sequencing normalized with unique cDNA molecular identifiers. The donors were divided into four age groups: young (average approximately 16 years), middle-aged (around 37), aged (under 70) and long-lived (nearly 85). For two donors (one aged 18 to 30 and one aged 80 or older), the study analyzed two additional independent replicas of 1 million unique cDNA reads from the same blood draw.

Systemically healthy Caucasian individuals from Russia, around 38 in total and aged about 6 to 100 years, were included as donors. About 9.1 milliliters of peripheral blood were collected from each donor into EDTA-treated Vacutainer tubes. Ficoll-Paque density-gradient centrifugation was used to isolate PBMCs, with at least 6 million obtained per sample. Trizol reagent was used to extract total RNA from PBMCs, with at least 5 micrograms per sample. Naive CD45RAhigh/CD27high T cell percentages were measured by flow cytometry on a PBMC aliquot from every donor. The research as a whole found: Compared with the aged group, the long-lived group had more naive CD4+ T cells, fewer expanded clones and increased TCR diversity, suggesting age selection. Donor CMV infection status was unknown, potentially confounding age-related changes in expanded clonotypes. A strong correlation was found between observed TCR beta diversity and the percentage of naive T cells measured by flow cytometry. Bulk unsorted PBMC profiling prevented conclusive comparison of naive and antigen-experienced compartments. As age increased, observed TCR beta diversity per million T cells dropped in a roughly linear way, and a significant reduction was already evident by age roughly 40. Estimates of total diversity based on one million sequenced T cells were considered lower bounds and underestimates.

The method was 5' RACE. The reads were generated on an Illumina HiSeq 2500. A second PCR of roughly 6 to 11 cycles was run with a J-beta primer mix and a sample-barcoded 5' primer. Each TCR beta cDNA molecule received a unique molecular identifier from a template-switch 5' adaptor carrying 12 random nucleotides. Each sample yielded at least 2.5 million CDR3-containing paired-end reads. First-strand cDNA synthesis was performed from all RNA using the Mint cDNA synthesis kit, with priming by a TRBC-specific oligonucleotide. Following uracil-DNA glycosylase treatment, a first 18-cycle PCR with universal primers M1SS and BC2_uni_R was performed on all cDNA. Turning to the authors' computational methods: For normalization, 1 million high-quality reads, each with a distinct molecular identifier, were randomly selected from each sample. Reads with shared molecular identifiers were discarded instead of being binned into consensus sequences. MiTCR, with a Q25 quality threshold and the strictest error-elimination algorithm, was used for CDR3 identification, clonotype clustering and error correction. Lower-bound total TCR beta diversity was estimated with a nonparametric unseen species model using Euler transformation. In TCRdb, the public reads were trimmed at Q25 with fastp and aligned with MiXCR, with productive beta chains retained. When rows share a CDR3 protein, they turn into one entry using the most common DNA and genes. The V and J calls come from TCRdb's annotation, not from the publication. The sample includes around 1,000,000 distinct CDR3 sequences, with around 25% observed a single time. The leading ten clones occupy less than 0.75% of the sample.

As for this clonotype: There is no known antigen for this receptor. Qualities for individual bases were not recorded, and no much larger clone is one base off.

Including cysteine and phenylalanine, the CDR3 has 15 amino acids. The read is trimmed to its CDR3 DNA, 45 bases read in frame from base 1. Based on the germline V gene (reference sequence), the CDR1 and CDR2 sequences are DFQATT and SNEGSKA. Here V drops 6 bases and J drops 6 bases, and the junction holds 6 bases not matched to any gene. Separately, the same data were catalogued under a study of T cells of mothers and their children. From the second report: Nine systemically healthy Caucasian individuals, comprising three mothers and their six children, were included as donors. cDNA synthesis used all of the extracted RNA, with around 1.4 ug of RNA in each 15 ul reaction. Sample barcodes and 2-4 random nucleotides were added via the M1S primer in the second PCR. Each mother yielded over 9.5 million TCR beta CDR3 reads and each child 2.5 million to 3 million reads. Thymic selection shapes the output of TCR recombination in a similar way in related and unrelated pairs, and inherited differences have a minor effect. Normalized repertoire overlap was always slightly but never significantly higher in related than unrelated mother-child pairs. With a sensitivity of approximately 100 clones per million clonotypes, no persistent microchimeric T cell clones were detected. Deep NGS was used in the study to compare the TCR beta repertoires of mothers and children and to look for features that separate related mother-child pairs from unrelated individuals. The mean age was 40 +/- 4 years for the mothers and around 10 +/- 4 years for the children. After adapters were ligated using NEBNext reagents, the libraries underwent 100+100 nt paired-end sequencing on an Illumina HiSeq 2000. To avoid cross-contamination, the mother libraries and the child libraries were prepared a month apart and sequenced in separate runs. For each donor, between about 450,000 and 2,300,000 distinct TCR beta clonotypes were identified. Naive TCR beta clonotypes were estimated from low-frequency clonotypes matched to each donor's FACS-determined naive share, without sorting.

The sequence derives from a girl aged 2 to 10 in good health. The rearrangement combines TRBV20-1 with TRBJ2-1, with 15 bases in between that match TRBD2. Specimen: blood. CDR3 sequence: CSAIRTSGRANEQFF. In nucleotide form, the sequence is TGCAGTGCCATCCGGACTAGCGGGAGGGCCAATGAGCAGTTCTTC.